A selection of T cell receptor beta chains follows, all from one sample in a study of blood T cell repertoires in COVID-19. This table comes from immunoSEQ multiplex PCR, and its TCRdb copy is limited to in-frame clones, with some not included. The data show about 200,000 clones, about four fifths seen once. The sample taken for sequencing was PBMCs or T cells enriched from blood (not recorded which). The source of these receptors is a woman in her forties or fifties who had been exposed to COVID-19. Both conserved end residues are part of each CDR3.

>TRBV19|TRBJ2-3
CASSRTAGTSGGAMEDTQYF
>TRBV5-1|TRBJ2-3
CASSLESASGSTDTQYF
>TRBV25-1|TRBJ2-5
CASSATSGGARETQYF
>TRBV19|TRBJ2-1
CASSIRDRGRNEQFF
>TRBV6-5|TRBJ1-1
CASTPTGKNTEAFF
>TRBV7-9|TRBJ1-2
CASSPPVERLYYGYTF
>TRBV28|TRBJ2-1
CASSLGASGGRLNEQFF
>TRBV10-2|TRBJ1-2
CASSERTAAGYTF
>TRBV7-9|TRBJ2-1
CASNLEESSYNEQFF
>TRBV18|TRBJ1-4
CASSTTGALGEKLFF
>TRBV6-5|TRBJ2-5
CASSPEGREQETQYF
>TRBV5-4|TRBJ1-2
CASTVQGGYGYTF
>TRBV27|TRBJ1-5
CASSFSGQINQPQHF
>TRBV19|TRBJ2-1
CASSITLAGGRNEQFF
>TRBV7-2|TRBJ2-3
CASSLGGMVAGVSTDTQYF
>TRBV27|TRBJ1-2
CASSFSGTNYGYTF
>TRBV27|TRBJ1-5
CASSLNGNRNQPQHF
>TRBV18|TRBJ2-7
CASSPRRSGQGASEQYF
>TRBV27|TRBJ1-1
CASVGGARAFF
>TRBV13|TRBJ2-4
CASSEMGAGIKNIQYF
>TRBV10-3|TRBJ1-1
CAISWDTDEAFF
>TRBV27|TRBJ1-3
CASSSGRFGNTIYF
>TRBV7-7|TRBJ1-1
CASSLGEDTEAFF
>TRBV7-2|TRBJ2-7
CASSLAGQAYYEQYF
>TRBV5-6|TRBJ1-2
CASSFPTSGYTF
>TRBV27|TRBJ2-3
CASSLGGGAGHTQYF
>TRBV27|TRBJ1-3
CASSLGGESSGNTIYF
>TRBV10-2|TRBJ1-1
CASRTTGGAGNTEAFF
>TRBV7-8|TRBJ1-2
CASSLVRQVPYGYTF
>TRBV3-1/TRBV3-2|TRBJ1-1
CASRTQGEAFF
>TRBV5-1|TRBJ2-2
CASTLDRSNTGELFF
>TRBV6-1|TRBJ1-4
CASSEGRGPPTNEKLFF
>TRBV7-2|TRBJ1-1
CASSKGQGREAFF
>TRBV28|TRBJ1-1
CASRLDTLSEAFF
>TRBV10-1|TRBJ2-5
CASSRNRGVETQYF
>TRBV7-9|TRBJ1-2
CASSRSPGQTNYGYTF
>TRBV6-6|TRBJ1-5
CASSYSSEGQPQHF
>TRBV7-9|TRBJ1-3
CASSLRGGNTIYF
>TRBV19|TRBJ1-2
CASSIWDRGQDGYTF
>TRBV18|TRBJ1-1
CASSQGFQTQMNTEAFF
>TRBV5-1|TRBJ2-3
CASSPGKGFSTDTQYF
>TRBV19|TRBJ1-6
CASSTDTGNSPLHF
>TRBV5-1|TRBJ1-3
CASRRDSGLNTIYF
>TRBV5-4|TRBJ2-3
CASSPSGTGGADTQYF
>TRBV7-2|TRBJ2-2
CASSLQGRGELFF
>TRBV6-2/TRBV6-3|TRBJ1-1
CASSSRGGLWTEAFF